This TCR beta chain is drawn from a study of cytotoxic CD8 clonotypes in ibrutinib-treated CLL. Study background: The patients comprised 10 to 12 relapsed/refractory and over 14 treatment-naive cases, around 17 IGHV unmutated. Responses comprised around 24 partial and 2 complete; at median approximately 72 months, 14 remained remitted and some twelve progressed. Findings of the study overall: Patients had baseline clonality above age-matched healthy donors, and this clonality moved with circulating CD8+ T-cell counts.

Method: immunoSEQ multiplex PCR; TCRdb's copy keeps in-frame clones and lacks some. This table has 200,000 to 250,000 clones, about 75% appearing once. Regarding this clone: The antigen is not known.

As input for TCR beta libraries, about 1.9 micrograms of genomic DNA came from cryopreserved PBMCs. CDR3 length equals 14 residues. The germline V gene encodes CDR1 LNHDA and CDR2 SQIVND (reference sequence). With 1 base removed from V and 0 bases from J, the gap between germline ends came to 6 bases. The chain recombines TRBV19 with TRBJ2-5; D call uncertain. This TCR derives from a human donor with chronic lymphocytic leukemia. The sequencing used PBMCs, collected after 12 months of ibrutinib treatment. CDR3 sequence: CASSIGLDQETQYF. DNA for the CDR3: TGTGCCAGTAGTATAGGGCTAGACCAAGAGACCCAGTACTTC.